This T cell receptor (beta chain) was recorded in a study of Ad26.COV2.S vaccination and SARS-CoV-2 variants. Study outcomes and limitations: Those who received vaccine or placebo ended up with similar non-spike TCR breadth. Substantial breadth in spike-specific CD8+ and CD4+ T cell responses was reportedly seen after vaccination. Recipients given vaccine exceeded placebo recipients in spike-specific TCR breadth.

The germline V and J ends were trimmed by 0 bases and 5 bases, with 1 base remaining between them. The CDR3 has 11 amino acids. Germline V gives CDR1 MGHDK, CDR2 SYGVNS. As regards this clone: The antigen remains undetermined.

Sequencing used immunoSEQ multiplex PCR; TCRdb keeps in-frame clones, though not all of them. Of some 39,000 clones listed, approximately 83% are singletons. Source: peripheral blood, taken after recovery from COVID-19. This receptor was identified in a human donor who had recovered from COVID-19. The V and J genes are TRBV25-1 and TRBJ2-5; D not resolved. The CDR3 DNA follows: TGTGCCAGCAGTGAATATGAGACCCAGTACTTC. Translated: CASSEYETQYF.